A selection of T cell receptor beta chains follows, all from one sample in a study of cytomegalovirus exposure and HLA in healthy donors. Generated by immunoSEQ multiplex PCR, the TCRdb table keeps only in-frame clones and is missing some. The sample includes some 140,000 clones, around 79% seen only once; the top ten take about 1%. Sequencing was done on a sample of PBMCs. These receptor sequences come from a man aged 18 to 29 in good health and CMV-seronegative. CDR3s include the opening cysteine and the closing phenylalanine or tryptophan. Fields, in order: clone size, J gene, V gene, D gene, CDR3 protein, CDR3 DNA. D genes are given only for firm matches. Some rows have no size entry. The others give once, few or many, or a class for an expanded clone.

size: NA; J: TRBJ2-3; V: TRBV5-1; D: NA; CDR3: CASLLQGTDTQYF; DNA: TGCGCCAGCCTATTACAGGGAACAGATACGCAGTATTTT
size: once; J: TRBJ2-7; V: TRBV7-9; D: NA; CDR3: CASRDSTYEQYF; DNA: TGTGCCAGCAGGGACAGTACCTACGAGCAGTACTTC
size: once; J: TRBJ1-2; V: TRBV20-1; D: NA; CDR3: CSAPTGYGYTF; DNA: TGCAGTGCGCCGACGGGGTATGGCTACACCTTC
size: NA; J: TRBJ2-3; V: TRBV11-3; D: NA; CDR3: CASSSGRRAEDTQYF; DNA: TGTGCCAGCAGCTCGGGCCGGAGGGCGGAAGATACGCAGTATTTT
size: NA; J: TRBJ2-3; V: TRBV4-2; D: NA; CDR3: CASSLPGVADTQYF; DNA: TGTGCCAGCAGCCTGCCGGGGGTAGCAGATACGCAGTATTTT
size: NA; J: TRBJ1-1; V: TRBV9; D: TRBD1; CDR3: CASSARQGLAEAFF; DNA: TGTGCCAGCAGCGCCCGACAGGGTTTGGCTGAAGCTTTCTTT
size: NA; J: TRBJ2-4; V: TRBV19; D: TRBD1; CDR3: CASSYRGQNKNIQYF; DNA: TGTGCCAGTAGTTACAGGGGGCAAAACAAAAACATTCAGTACTTC
size: NA; J: TRBJ1-5; V: TRBV7-9; D: TRBD1; CDR3: CASSFGQGGGQPQHF; DNA: TGTGCCAGCAGTTTCGGACAGGGCGGCGGTCAGCCCCAGCATTTT
size: NA; J: TRBJ2-1; V: TRBV9; D: TRBD2; CDR3: CASSPWTSGANEQFF; DNA: TGTGCCAGCAGCCCGTGGACTAGCGGGGCGAATGAGCAGTTCTTC
size: NA; J: TRBJ1-3; V: TRBV6-5; D: NA; CDR3: CASAQDSGNTIYF; DNA: TGTGCCAGCGCGCAGGACTCTGGAAACACCATATATTTT
size: NA; J: TRBJ2-1; V: TRBV30; D: NA; CDR3: CAWSGPRSEQFF; DNA: TGTGCCTGGAGTGGACCCAGGTCTGAGCAGTTCTTC
size: once; J: TRBJ2-5; V: TRBV6-6; D: NA; CDR3: CASSSTGSGTQYF; DNA: TGTGCCAGCAGTTCAACAGGGTCGGGGACCCAGTACTTC
size: NA; J: TRBJ2-5; V: TRBV5-1; D: NA; CDR3: CASSLYNQETQYF; DNA: TGCGCCAGCAGCTTGTACAACCAAGAGACCCAGTACTTC
size: NA; J: TRBJ2-5; V: TRBV25-1; D: NA; CDR3: CASSEFTDRYQETQYF; DNA: TGTGCCAGCAGTGAATTCACCGACAGGTACCAAGAGACCCAGTACTTC
size: NA; J: TRBJ2-4; V: TRBV6-1; D: TRBD1; CDR3: CASSDYRGGNIQYF; DNA: TGTGCCAGCAGTGACTACAGGGGTGGAAACATTCAGTACTTC
size: few; J: TRBJ1-1; V: TRBV6-6; D: NA; CDR3: CASSYRGRNTEAFF; DNA: TGTGCCAGCAGTTACAGGGGGAGGAACACTGAAGCTTTCTTT
size: NA; J: TRBJ1-4; V: TRBV11-3; D: NA; CDR3: CASTPRDTWTTEKLFF; DNA: TGTGCCAGCACCCCCCGGGACACCTGGACGACCGAAAAACTGTTTTTT
size: NA; J: TRBJ1-1; V: TRBV9; D: NA; CDR3: CASSVGGGMNTEAFF; DNA: TGTGCCAGCAGCGTAGGTGGAGGGATGAACACTGAAGCTTTCTTT
size: NA; J: TRBJ2-1; V: TRBV2; D: TRBD2; CDR3: CASSEATGGSYNEQFF; DNA: TGTGCCAGCAGTGAAGCGACGGGGGGCTCCTACAATGAGCAGTTCTTC
size: NA; J: TRBJ2-1; V: TRBV6-5; D: NA; CDR3: CASSYSSGNNEQFF; DNA: TGTGCCAGCAGTTACTCATCCGGGAACAATGAGCAGTTCTTC
size: NA; J: TRBJ1-6; V: TRBV19; D: NA; CDR3: CATRREQNYNSPLHF; DNA: TGTGCCACGAGACGTGAACAGAACTATAATTCACCCCTCCACTTT
size: NA; J: TRBJ2-7; V: TRBV7-2; D: TRBD1; CDR3: CASSLANDRGYEQYF; DNA: TGTGCCAGCAGCTTAGCGAACGACAGGGGGTACGAGCAGTACTTC
size: NA; J: TRBJ1-1; V: TRBV11-2; D: NA; CDR3: CASHWRGGNTEAFF; DNA: TGTGCCAGCCACTGGCGGGGGGGGAACACTGAAGCTTTCTTT
size: NA; J: TRBJ2-5; V: TRBV4-2; D: NA; CDR3: CASSPTGRGETQYF; DNA: TGTGCCAGCAGCCCGACGGGTAGGGGAGAGACCCAGTACTTC
size: NA; J: TRBJ1-2; V: TRBV7-9; D: TRBD1; CDR3: CSSSFQGEGYTF; DNA: TGTTCCAGCAGCTTCCAGGGGGAAGGCTACACCTTC
size: once; J: TRBJ2-5; V: TRBV6-6; D: TRBD2; CDR3: CASSGLAGEETQYF; DNA: TGTGCCAGCAGTGGACTAGCGGGGGAAGAGACCCAGTACTTC
size: NA; J: TRBJ1-6; V: TRBV6-5; D: NA; CDR3: CASSEGGYNSPLHF; DNA: TGTGCCAGCAGTGAGGGCGGTTATAATTCACCCCTCCACTTT
size: NA; J: TRBJ1-2; V: TRBV5-1; D: NA; CDR3: CASSLAGGSYGYTF; DNA: TGCGCCAGCAGCTTAGCCGGGGGATCCTATGGCTACACCTTC
size: NA; J: TRBJ1-1; V: TRBV30; D: NA; CDR3: CAWSDGNTEAFF; DNA: TGTGCCTGGAGTGACGGGAACACTGAAGCTTTCTTT
size: few; J: TRBJ2-7; V: TRBV5-6; D: NA; CDR3: CASSYWGVSYEQYF; DNA: TGTGCCAGCAGCTACTGGGGGGTCTCCTACGAGCAGTACTTC
size: NA; J: TRBJ1-6; V: TRBV5-1; D: TRBD1; CDR3: CASSPETGVHNSPLHF; DNA: TGCGCCAGCAGCCCCGAAACAGGGGTCCATAATTCACCCCTCCACTTT
size: NA; J: TRBJ1-2; V: TRBV7-9; D: NA; CDR3: CASSLLGGDYGYTF; DNA: TGTGCCAGCAGCTTATTAGGGGGAGACTATGGCTACACCTTC
size: NA; J: TRBJ1-4; V: TRBV18; D: TRBD1; CDR3: CASSPPGQDGEKLFF; DNA: TGTGCCAGCTCACCCCCGGGACAGGATGGTGAAAAACTGTTTTTT
size: NA; J: TRBJ2-3; V: TRBV7-9; D: NA; CDR3: CASSPQSDTQYF; DNA: TGTGCCAGCAGCCCGCAGTCAGATACGCAGTATTTT
size: NA; J: TRBJ2-7; V: TRBV7-9; D: TRBD1; CDR3: CSSSLTGTRLRGGEQYF; DNA: TGTTCCAGCAGCTTGACAGGGACCCGTCTGAGAGGTGGCGAGCAGTACTTC
size: NA; J: TRBJ1-6; V: TRBV16; D: NA; CDR3: CASSQSGQGFNSPLHF; DNA: TGTGCCAGCAGCCAATCGGGGCAGGGTTTTAATTCACCCCTCCACTTT